This TCR beta chain was recorded in a study of Graves' ophthalmopathy and Graves' hyperthyroidism. Study-level points and caveats: Sensitivity of 85% to 90% and specificity of less than 82% were achieved when a 13-signature model separated ophthalmopathy from stable hyperthyroidism.

Those donors who had ophthalmopathy presented with moderate-to-severe activity, a CAS of ≥3, a NOSPECS of ≥4 and a duration under 3 months. PBMCs were isolated from a roughly 9.3 ml sample of fresh peripheral blood. Investigators amplified TCR beta CDR3 regions from RNA transcripts. The authors performed first-round RT-PCR with HTBI primers and then a second-round multiplex PCR. Each CDR3 protein is one row after TCRdb ran MiXCR on the multiplex PCR reads. The sample includes 350,000 to 450,000 distinct CDR3 sequences, around 17% of them seen just once. V lost 3 bases and J lost 1, with 5 bases in between. This CDR3 contains 13 residues. CDR1 KGHDR and CDR2 SFDVKD come from the germline V gene. This clonotype was picked up many times. Its antigen remains unidentified.

Sequences were obtained from peripheral blood. The chain has TRBV24-1 and TRBJ2-5; D is ambiguous. This sequence was found in a woman aged 18 to 35 with Graves' ophthalmopathy. DNA of the CDR3: TGTGCCACCAGTGATGTCCTCCAAGAGACCCAGTACTTC. Translated, it gives CATSDVLQETQYF.